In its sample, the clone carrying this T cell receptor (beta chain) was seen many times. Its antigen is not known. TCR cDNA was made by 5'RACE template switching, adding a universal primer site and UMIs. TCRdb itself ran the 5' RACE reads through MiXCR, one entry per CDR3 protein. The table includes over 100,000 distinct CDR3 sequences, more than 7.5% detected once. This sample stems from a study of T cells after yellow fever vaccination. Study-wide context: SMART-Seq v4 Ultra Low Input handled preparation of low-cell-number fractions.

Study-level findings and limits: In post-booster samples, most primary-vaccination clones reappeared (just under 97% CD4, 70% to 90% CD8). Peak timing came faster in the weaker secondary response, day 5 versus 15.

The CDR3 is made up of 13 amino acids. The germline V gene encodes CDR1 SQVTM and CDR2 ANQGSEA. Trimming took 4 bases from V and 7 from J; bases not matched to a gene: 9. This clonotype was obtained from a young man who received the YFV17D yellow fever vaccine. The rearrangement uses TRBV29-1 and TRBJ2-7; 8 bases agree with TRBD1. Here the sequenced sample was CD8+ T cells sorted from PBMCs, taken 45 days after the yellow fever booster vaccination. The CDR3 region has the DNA TGCAGCGTTGTGGGGACAGGTGGTTTAGAGCAGTACTTC. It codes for CSVVGTGGLEQYF.